The clone carrying this T cell receptor beta chain has at least ten counts. The CDR3 is 12 residues long. Germline V gene data show CDR1 as DFQATT and CDR2 as SNEGSKA (reference sequence). The V end lost 3 bases, the J end lost 4 bases, and 10 bases lay between the germline ends. This sample was taken from a study of regulatory T cells in long-lasting Graves disease. Overall study: Under 3 months of antithyroid drugs had been taken by newly diagnosed Graves' patients.

Time point described: newly diagnosed GD, antithyroid drugs for less than 3 months. Extracted PBMC RNA gave rise to the TCR library. Into tubes containing EDTA, approximately 9 milliliters of peripheral blood were drawn. iRepertoire HTBI primers and Arm-PCR of CDR3 regions built TCR beta libraries. One entry per CDR3 protein, called by TCRdb with MiXCR from the multiplex PCR reads. Of 450,000 to 700,000 distinct CDR3 sequences listed, around an eighth were seen once; the top ten hold 8.5% to 10%. The sample also formed part of further work on T cells in Graves' hyperthyroidism and ophthalmopathy. According to that study: Blood also carried most thyroid clonotypes expanded above 0.001. Classification by a 13 V-J model distinguished ophthalmopathy from stable hyperthyroidism.

The clonotype comes from a man in his thirties or forties with Graves disease. The chain combines TRBV20-1 with TRBJ2-7, with D maybe TRBD1 (6 bases). The starting material was peripheral blood mononuclear cells (PBMCs), obtained at new diagnosis, from a patient treated with antithyroid drugs. The CDR3 protein is CSASRQEYEQYF. The DNA of the CDR3 is TGCAGTGCTAGCCGACAGGAATACGAGCAGTACTTC.